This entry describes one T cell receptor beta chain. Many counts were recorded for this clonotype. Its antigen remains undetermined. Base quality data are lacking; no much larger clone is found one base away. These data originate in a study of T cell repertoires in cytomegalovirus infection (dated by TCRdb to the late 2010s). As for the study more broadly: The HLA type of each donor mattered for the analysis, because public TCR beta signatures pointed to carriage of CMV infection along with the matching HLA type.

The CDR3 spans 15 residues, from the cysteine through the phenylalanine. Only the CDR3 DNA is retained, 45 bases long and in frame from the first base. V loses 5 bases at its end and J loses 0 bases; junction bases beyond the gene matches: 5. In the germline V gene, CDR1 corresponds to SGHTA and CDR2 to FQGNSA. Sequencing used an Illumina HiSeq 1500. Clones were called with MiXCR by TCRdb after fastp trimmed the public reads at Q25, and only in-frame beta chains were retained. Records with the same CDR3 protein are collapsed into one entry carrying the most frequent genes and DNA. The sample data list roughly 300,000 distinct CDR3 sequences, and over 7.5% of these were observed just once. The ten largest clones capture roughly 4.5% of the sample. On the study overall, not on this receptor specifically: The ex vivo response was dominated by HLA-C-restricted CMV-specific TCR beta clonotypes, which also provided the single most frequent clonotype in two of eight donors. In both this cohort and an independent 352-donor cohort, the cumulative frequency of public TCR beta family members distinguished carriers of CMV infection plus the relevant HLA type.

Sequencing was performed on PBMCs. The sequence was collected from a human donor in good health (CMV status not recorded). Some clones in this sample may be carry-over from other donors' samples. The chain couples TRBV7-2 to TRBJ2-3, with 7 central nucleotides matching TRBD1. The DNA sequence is TGTGCCAGCAGCCCCGGGACAGCTAGCACAGATACGCAGTATTTT. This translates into CASSPGTASTDTQYF.